In this sample, the clone carrying this TCR beta chain turned up a few times. The antigen remains undetermined. These data come from a study of T-cell memory formation after mild COVID-19. Study-wide results and limits: Within pre-infection memory, some responding clones were found, suggesting cross-reactive memory joined. Confirmation of SARS-CoV-2 specificity was lacking for second-wave clones peaking day 37.

TCRdb itself ran the 5' RACE reads through MiXCR, one entry per CDR3 protein. The sample contains approximately 300,000 distinct CDR3 sequences, less than 9.5% of which appear only once. J was trimmed by 2 bases and V by 4 bases; bases with no gene match: 6. The CDR3 length is 17 residues. Germline V gives CDR1 SEHNR, CDR2 FQNEAQ (reference sequence). The sample was PBMCs or a T cell subset sorted from them (not recorded which). The chain recombines TRBV7-9 with TRBJ2-6, with TRBD1 matching over 9 bases. The sequence was collected from a young man who had mild COVID-19 (a few samples of this study predate the infection). Cell type and time point are not known. The CDR3 coding sequence is TGTGCCAGCAGCTCGGGACAGGGTCTCGCTGGGGCCAACGTCCTGACTTTC. It yields the protein CASSSGQGLAGANVLTF.